Listed below are T cell receptor beta chains from one sample, sequenced in a study of blood T cell repertoires in COVID-19. Libraries were prepared by immunoSEQ multiplex PCR; TCRdb keeps only in-frame clonotypes and omits some of them. The sample records about 180,000 clones, about 91% being singletons. The sample comprised peripheral blood. The receptor source for this set is a woman aged 25-40 years with acute or convalescent COVID-19. Both conserved end residues are part of each CDR3. Fields, in order: CDR3 DNA, CDR3 protein, clone size, V gene, D gene, J gene. The D gene is left open where the match is weak. Expanded clones are given a class, and other clones once, few, many or no size at all.

TGTGCCAGCAGTCCCCGGACAGGGACTAACTATGGCTACACCTTC	CASSPRTGTNYGYTF	NA	TRBV27	TRBD1	TRBJ1-2
TGTGCCAGCCGACAGGGGGGCAATTCACCCCTCCACTTT	CASRQGGNSPLHF	NA	TRBV7-9	TRBD1	TRBJ1-6
TGCGCCAGCAGTCGACAGGGTTTGGACAATGAGCAGTTCTTC	CASSRQGLDNEQFF	once	TRBV5-1	TRBD1	TRBJ2-1
TGCGCCAGCAGCGGGCCGGGGTACGAGCAGTACTTC	CASSGPGYEQYF	NA	TRBV5-1	NA	TRBJ2-7
TGTGCCAGCAGGATGACTAGCAGGGACATTCAGTACTTC	CASRMTSRDIQYF	NA	TRBV2	TRBD2	TRBJ2-4
TGCGCCAGCAGCTGGACCCAGGGGGCGGGGGAGACCCAGTACTTC	CASSWTQGAGETQYF	NA	TRBV5-1	TRBD1	TRBJ2-5
TGTGCCAGTAGTATATCGGGGAGGCCCCCAGATACGCAGTATTTT	CASSISGRPPDTQYF	NA	TRBV19	NA	TRBJ2-3
TGTGCCAGCAGCCAGGGACAGGCCAACGTCCTGACTTTC	CASSQGQANVLTF	NA	TRBV6-5	NA	TRBJ2-6
TGTGCCAGCAGTCCTACTTACAATGAGCAGTTCTTC	CASSPTYNEQFF	NA	TRBV28	NA	TRBJ2-1
TGTGCCAGCAGCTCTAGCGGGAGGCAGTACAATGAGCAGTTCTTC	CASSSSGRQYNEQFF	NA	TRBV7-2	TRBD2	TRBJ2-1
TGTGCCAGCAGTGACGGTGTCACAGATACGCAGTATTTT	CASSDGVTDTQYF	once	TRBV2	NA	TRBJ2-3
TGTGCCAGCTCACCGGGGGGGACGGGGGACCAGCCCCAGCATTTT	CASSPGGTGDQPQHF	NA	TRBV18	NA	TRBJ1-5
TGTGCCAGCAGTTTAAGGCCGGGACTCTACTCTAACGAGCAGTACTTC	CASSLRPGLYSNEQYF	once	TRBV27	NA	TRBJ2-7
TGCGCCAGCAGCCAAGGGCGGGGCGGGAGGAACCAAGAGACCCAGTACTTC	CASSQGRGGRNQETQYF	NA	TRBV4-1	TRBD2	TRBJ2-5
TGTGCCAGCAGTGAAGCGCGACAGGGGGGCTATGGCTACACCTTC	CASSEARQGGYGYTF	NA	TRBV2	TRBD1	TRBJ1-2
TGTGCCAGCAGTTATAAGGGGGTTTACACTGAAGCTTTCTTT	CASSYKGVYTEAFF	NA	TRBV6-5	NA	TRBJ1-1
TGTGCCAGCAGTGAACTAGACTACGAGCAGTACTTC	CASSELDYEQYF	once	TRBV2	NA	TRBJ2-7
TGTGCCAGCAGCTTGGGGGGGCGCCAAGAGACCCAGTACTTC	CASSLGGRQETQYF	NA	TRBV5-4	NA	TRBJ2-5
TGTGCCACCAGTGTGGGCGGGAGGGCCATGGGTGAGCAGTTCTTC	CATSVGGRAMGEQFF	NA	TRBV24-1	TRBD2	TRBJ2-1
TGCGCCAGCAGTGAGTCGGGGACAGAAGCTTTCTTT	CASSESGTEAFF	NA	TRBV10-2	NA	TRBJ1-1
TGTGCCAGCAGTTGGGGGGGGCCCCCTTACACCGGGGAGCTGTTTTTT	CASSWGGPPYTGELFF	NA	TRBV28	NA	TRBJ2-2
TGCGCCAGCAGCTTCCGGACTAGCGCGGATGAGCAGTTCTTC	CASSFRTSADEQFF	NA	TRBV5-1	TRBD2	TRBJ2-1
TGTGCCAGTAGTCCACAGGAGGGGTTCAATCAGCCCCAGCATTTT	CASSPQEGFNQPQHF	NA	TRBV19	NA	TRBJ1-5
TGTGCCAGCAGCCAATTGCGGGAGGGGGCGCAGTTCTTC	CASSQLREGAQFF	NA	TRBV3-1/TRBV3-2	TRBD2	TRBJ2-1
TGTGCCAGCAGTTTATCCGGGTTGGATGAAAAACTGTTTTTT	CASSLSGLDEKLFF	NA	TRBV28	NA	TRBJ1-4
TGTGCCAGCAGCTTAATGGAGGGTATCGGCTACACCTTC	CASSLMEGIGYTF	NA	TRBV7-9	NA	TRBJ1-2
TGTGCCAGCAGCGAGGGGACAGGGGGCGGCGGGGAGCTGTTTTTT	CASSEGTGGGGELFF	once	TRBV9	TRBD1	TRBJ2-2
TGCGCCAGCAGCTTGGGATTGTGGCAATCTGGGGCCAACGTCCTGACTTTC	CASSLGLWQSGANVLTF	NA	TRBV5-1	NA	TRBJ2-6